This T cell receptor (beta chain) was sequenced in a study of STAT5B mutations in CD4+ large granular lymphocyte leukemia. Study-level results: Data were not HLA-matched across samples. No patients shared main leukemic clonotypes, though 25% to 30% appeared at low frequency elsewhere. 8/27 top patient clones versus 2/35 control clones were TRBV06-family.

The V end was cut by 4 bases, the J end by 7 bases, with 11 bases between. This CDR3 has 12 residues. The germline V gene encodes CDR1 GTSNPN and CDR2 SVGIG (reference sequence). This clone appeared once. What it binds is unknown. Per the authors' pipeline: The detection floor for productive clonotype frequency was 2.59 x 10-5. Clones were sequenced by immunoSEQ multiplex PCR, and TCRdb holds only the in-frame ones, with some missing. V and J calls and clone size follow that table, whereas D and trimming were derived from the DNA. The table has around 24,000 clones, about 80% seen once. The gene calls are TRBV30 and TRBJ2-1; D is ambiguous. Sequenced: CD4+ T cells from blood buffy coats. This clonotype was sampled from a human donor in good health. Written as DNA, the CDR3 is TGTGCCTGGAACGTAGTTATGAATGAGCAGTTCTTC. Translated, it gives CAWNVVMNEQFF.